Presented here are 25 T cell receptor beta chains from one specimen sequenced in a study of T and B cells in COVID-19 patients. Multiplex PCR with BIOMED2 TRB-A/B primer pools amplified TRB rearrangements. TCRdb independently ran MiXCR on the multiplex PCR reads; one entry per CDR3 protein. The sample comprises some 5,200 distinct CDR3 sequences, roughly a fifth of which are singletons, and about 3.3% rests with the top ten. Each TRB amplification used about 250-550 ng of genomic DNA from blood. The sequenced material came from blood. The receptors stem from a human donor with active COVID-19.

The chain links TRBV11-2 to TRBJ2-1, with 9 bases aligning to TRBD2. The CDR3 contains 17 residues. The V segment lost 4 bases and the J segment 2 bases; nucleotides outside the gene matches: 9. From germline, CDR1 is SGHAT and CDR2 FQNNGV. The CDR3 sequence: CASSSSGAGGPYNEQFF. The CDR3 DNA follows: TGTGCCAGCAGCTCCTCCGGCGCGGGGGGGCCCTACAATGAGCAGTTCTTC.

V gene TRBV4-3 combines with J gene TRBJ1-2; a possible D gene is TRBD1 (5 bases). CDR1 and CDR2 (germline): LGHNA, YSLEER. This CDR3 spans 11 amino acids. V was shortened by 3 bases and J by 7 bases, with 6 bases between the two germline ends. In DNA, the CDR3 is TGCGCCAGCAGCCAGGGGGGTGGCTACACCTTC. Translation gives CASSQGGGYTF.

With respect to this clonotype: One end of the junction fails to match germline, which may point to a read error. CDR3 in amino acids: CPSSISDSQPQHF. Here the CDR3 DNA reads TGTCCCAGCAGTATTTCTGACAGTCAGCCCCAGCATTTT. This rearrangement joins TRBV12-3 or TRBV12-4 to TRBJ1-5; maybe TRBD1 (5 bases). The CDR3 runs to 13 residues.

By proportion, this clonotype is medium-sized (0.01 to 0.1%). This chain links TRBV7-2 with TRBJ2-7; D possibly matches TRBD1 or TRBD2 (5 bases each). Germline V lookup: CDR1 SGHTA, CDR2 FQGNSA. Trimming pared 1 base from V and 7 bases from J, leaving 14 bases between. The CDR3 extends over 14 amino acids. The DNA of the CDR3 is TGTGCCAGCAGCTTAGGGTGGGGCGCGGGTGAGCAGTACTTC. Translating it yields CASSLGWGAGEQYF.

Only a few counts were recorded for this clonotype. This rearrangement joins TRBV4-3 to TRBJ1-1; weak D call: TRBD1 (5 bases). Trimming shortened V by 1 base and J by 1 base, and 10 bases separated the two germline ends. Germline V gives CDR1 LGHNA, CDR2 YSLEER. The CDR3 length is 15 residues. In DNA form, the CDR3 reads TGCGCCAGCAGCCAAGCGCAGGGCAGGAACACTGAAGCTTTCTTT. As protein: CASSQAQGRNTEAFF.

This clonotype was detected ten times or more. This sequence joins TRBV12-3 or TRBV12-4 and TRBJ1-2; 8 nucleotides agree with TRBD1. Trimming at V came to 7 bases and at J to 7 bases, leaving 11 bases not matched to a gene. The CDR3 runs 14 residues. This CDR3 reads CASTARQGRTGYTF. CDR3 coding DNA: TGTGCCAGCACCGCTCGACAGGGGAGGACTGGCTACACCTTC.

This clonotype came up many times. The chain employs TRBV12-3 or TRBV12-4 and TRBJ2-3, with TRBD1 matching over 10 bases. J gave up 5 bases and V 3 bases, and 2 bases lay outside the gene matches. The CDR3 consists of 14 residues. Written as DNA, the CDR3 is TGTGCCAGCAGTTTTGGGACAGGGGTAGATACGCAGTATTTT. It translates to CASSFGTGVDTQYF.

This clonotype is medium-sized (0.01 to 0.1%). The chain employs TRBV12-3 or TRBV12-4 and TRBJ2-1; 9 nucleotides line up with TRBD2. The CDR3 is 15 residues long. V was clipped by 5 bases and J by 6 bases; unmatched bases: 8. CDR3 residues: CASSTAGGPINEQFF. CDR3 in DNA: TGTGCCAGCAGTACAGCGGGGGGCCCTATCAATGAGCAGTTCTTC.

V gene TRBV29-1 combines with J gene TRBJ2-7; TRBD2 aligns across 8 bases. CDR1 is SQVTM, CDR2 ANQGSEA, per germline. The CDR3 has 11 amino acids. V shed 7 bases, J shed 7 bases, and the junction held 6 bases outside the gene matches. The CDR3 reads CSAGGAEEQYF. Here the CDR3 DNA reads TGCAGCGCCGGGGGGGCGGAGGAGCAGTACTTC.

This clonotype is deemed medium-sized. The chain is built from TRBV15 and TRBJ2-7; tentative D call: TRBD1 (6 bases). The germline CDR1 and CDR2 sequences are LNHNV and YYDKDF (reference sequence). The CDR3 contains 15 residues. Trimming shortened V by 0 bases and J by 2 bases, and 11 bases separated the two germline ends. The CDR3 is CATSREKQGAYEQYF. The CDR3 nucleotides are TGTGCCACCAGCAGAGAGAAACAGGGAGCCTACGAGCAGTACTTC.

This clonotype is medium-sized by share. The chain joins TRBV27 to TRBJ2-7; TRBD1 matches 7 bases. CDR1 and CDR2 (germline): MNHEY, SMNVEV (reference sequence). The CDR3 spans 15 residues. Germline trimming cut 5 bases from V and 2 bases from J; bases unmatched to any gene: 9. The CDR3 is CASSNSRGQAYEQYF. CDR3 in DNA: TGTGCCAGCAGTAATAGCCGCGGACAGGCCTACGAGCAGTACTTC.

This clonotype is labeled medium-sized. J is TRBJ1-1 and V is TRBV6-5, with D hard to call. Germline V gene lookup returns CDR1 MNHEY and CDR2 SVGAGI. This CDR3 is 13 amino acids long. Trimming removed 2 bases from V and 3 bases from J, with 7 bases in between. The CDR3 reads CASSYVRDTEAFF. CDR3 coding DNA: TGTGCCAGCAGTTACGTTCGAGACACTGAAGCTTTCTTT.

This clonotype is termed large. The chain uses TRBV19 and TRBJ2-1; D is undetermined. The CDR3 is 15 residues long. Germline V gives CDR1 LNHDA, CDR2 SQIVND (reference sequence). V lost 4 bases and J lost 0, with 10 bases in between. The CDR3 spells CASSNRMSSYNEQFF. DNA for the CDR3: TGTGCCAGTAGTAACCGGATGAGCTCCTACAATGAGCAGTTCTTC.

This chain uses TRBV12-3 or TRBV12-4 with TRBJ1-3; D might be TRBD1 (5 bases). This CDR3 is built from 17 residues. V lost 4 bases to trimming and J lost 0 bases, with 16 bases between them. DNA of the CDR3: TGTGCCAGCAGTTGGGGCGGGGGAGGGGCCTCTGGAAACACCATATATTTT. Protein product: CASSWGGGGASGNTIYF.

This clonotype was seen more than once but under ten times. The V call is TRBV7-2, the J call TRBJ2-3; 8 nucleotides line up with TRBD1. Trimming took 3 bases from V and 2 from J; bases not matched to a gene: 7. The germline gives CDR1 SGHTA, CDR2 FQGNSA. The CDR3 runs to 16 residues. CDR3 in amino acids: CASSFRTGIDTDTQYF. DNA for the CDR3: TGTGCCAGCAGCTTTCGGACAGGGATAGACACAGATACGCAGTATTTT.

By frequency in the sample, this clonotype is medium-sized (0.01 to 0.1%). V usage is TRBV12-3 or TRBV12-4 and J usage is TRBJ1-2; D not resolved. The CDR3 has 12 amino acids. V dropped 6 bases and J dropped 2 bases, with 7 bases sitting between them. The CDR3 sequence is CASSGRNYGYTF. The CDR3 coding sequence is TGTGCCAGCAGCGGACGGAACTATGGCTACACCTTC.

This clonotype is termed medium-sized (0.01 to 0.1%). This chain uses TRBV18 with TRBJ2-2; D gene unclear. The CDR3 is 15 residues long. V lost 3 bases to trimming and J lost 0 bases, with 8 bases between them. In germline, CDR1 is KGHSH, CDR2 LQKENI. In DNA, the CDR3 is TGTGCCAGCTCACCGAAGACGGCGAACACCGGGGAGCTGTTTTTT. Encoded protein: CASSPKTANTGELFF.

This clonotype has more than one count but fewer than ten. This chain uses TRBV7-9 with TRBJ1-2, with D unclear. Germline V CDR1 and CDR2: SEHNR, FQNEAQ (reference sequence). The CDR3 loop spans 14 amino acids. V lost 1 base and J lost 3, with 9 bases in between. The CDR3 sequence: CASSLVGSDYGYTF. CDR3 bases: TGTGCCAGCAGCTTAGTGGGGTCGGACTATGGCTACACCTTC.

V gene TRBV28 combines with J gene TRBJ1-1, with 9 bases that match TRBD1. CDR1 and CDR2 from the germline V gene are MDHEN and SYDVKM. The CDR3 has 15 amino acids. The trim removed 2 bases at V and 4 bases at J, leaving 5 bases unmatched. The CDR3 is CASSLRVTGGTEAFF. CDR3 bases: TGTGCCAGCAGTTTAAGGGTGACAGGGGGCACTGAAGCTTTCTTT.

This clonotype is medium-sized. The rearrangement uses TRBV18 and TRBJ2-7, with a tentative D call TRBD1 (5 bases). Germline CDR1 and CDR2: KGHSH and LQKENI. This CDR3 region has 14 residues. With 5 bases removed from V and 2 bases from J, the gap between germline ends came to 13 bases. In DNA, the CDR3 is TGTGCCAGCTCATCCCGACAGACCACCTACGAGCAGTACTTC. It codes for CASSSRQTTYEQYF.

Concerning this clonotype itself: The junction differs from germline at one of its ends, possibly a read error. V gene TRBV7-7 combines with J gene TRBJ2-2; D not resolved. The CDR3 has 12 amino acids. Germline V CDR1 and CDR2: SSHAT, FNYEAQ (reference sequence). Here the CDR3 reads CASSLVYGELFF. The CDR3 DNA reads TGTGCTAGCAGCTTAGTCTACGGGGAGCTGTTTTTT.

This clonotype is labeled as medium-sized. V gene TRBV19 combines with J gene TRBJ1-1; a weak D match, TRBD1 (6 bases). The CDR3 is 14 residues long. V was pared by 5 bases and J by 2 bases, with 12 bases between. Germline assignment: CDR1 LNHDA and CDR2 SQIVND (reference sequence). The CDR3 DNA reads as TGTGCCAGTAGTGAGGGGGTACCTAACACTGAAGCTTTCTTT. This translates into CASSEGVPNTEAFF.

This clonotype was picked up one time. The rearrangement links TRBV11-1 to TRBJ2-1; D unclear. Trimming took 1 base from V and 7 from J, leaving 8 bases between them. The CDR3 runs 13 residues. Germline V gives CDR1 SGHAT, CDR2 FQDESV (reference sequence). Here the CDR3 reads CASSLDVSNEQFF. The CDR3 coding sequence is TGTGCCAGCAGCTTAGATGTAAGTAATGAGCAGTTCTTC.

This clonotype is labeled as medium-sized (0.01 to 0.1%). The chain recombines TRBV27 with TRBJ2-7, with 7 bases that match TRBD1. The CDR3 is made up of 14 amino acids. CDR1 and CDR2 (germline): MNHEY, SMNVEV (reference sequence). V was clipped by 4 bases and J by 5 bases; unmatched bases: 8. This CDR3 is CASSSLRTGDEQYF. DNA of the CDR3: TGTGCCAGCAGTTCCCTCCGGACAGGAGACGAGCAGTACTTC.

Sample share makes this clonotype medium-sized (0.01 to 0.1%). The CDR3 coding sequence is TGTGCCAGCAGTTTATTTATCGGGGATACTGAAGCTTTCTTT. It translates to CASSLFIGDTEAFF. This chain joins TRBV27 and TRBJ1-1, with D hard to call. The CDR3 has 14 amino acids. Germline CDR1 and CDR2: MNHEY and SMNVEV (reference sequence). Trimming took off 1 base at V and 5 bases at J, with 11 bases between the two ends.